This passage covers 3 T cell receptor beta chains from one sample sequenced in a study of T-cell reconstitution after alpha-beta-depleted transplantation in children. Library preparation (for TCRbeta) was performed with unique molecular identifiers. TCRdb recomputed calls from the PCR reads with MiXCR, one row per CDR3 protein. The repertoire has about 250,000 distinct CDR3 sequences, about 24% of them found once; the top ten carry under 5.5%. Here the sequenced sample was PBMCs, mostly from graft donor cells, taken 360 days after TCRalphabeta/CD19-depleted stem cell transplant. The source of these receptors is a female patient aged 2-15 years who had a stem cell transplant for congenital amegakaryocytic thrombocytopenia, so the T cells may come from the graft donor.

This clonotype showed up many times. The chain couples TRBV9 to TRBJ2-5, with TRBD2 matching over 10 bases. Germline-derived CDR1 and CDR2 are SGDLS and YYNGEE. This CDR3 has 14 residues. The junction had 1 base not matched to a gene; V was cut back by 4 bases and J by 1 base. Written as DNA, the CDR3 is TGTGCCAGCAGCAGGACTAGCGGCCAAGAGACCCAGTACTTC. Translated: CASSRTSGQETQYF.

The chain joins TRBV15 to TRBJ2-1; 10 bases are shared with TRBD1. With 4 bases clipped from V and 8 bases from J, the junction kept 11 bases outside the gene matches. This CDR3 spans 16 amino acids. Germline assignment: CDR1 LNHNV and CDR2 YYDKDF (reference sequence). The CDR3 sequence: CATSKRGGTGADEQFF. In DNA, the CDR3 is TGTGCCACCAGCAAGAGAGGAGGGACAGGGGCCGATGAGCAGTTCTTC.

This clonotype was detected a few times. The V and J genes are TRBV23-1 and TRBJ2-1; the match to TRBD2 covers 10 bases. TRBV23-1 is flagged as an ORF with uncertain function. V lost 0 bases and J lost 0; bases outside the gene matches: 8. This CDR3 region has 19 residues. The CDR3 is CASSQSDLQREGSYNEQFF. The DNA for the CDR3 is TGCGCCAGCAGTCAATCGGATCTCCAGCGGGAGGGCTCCTACAATGAGCAGTTCTTC.